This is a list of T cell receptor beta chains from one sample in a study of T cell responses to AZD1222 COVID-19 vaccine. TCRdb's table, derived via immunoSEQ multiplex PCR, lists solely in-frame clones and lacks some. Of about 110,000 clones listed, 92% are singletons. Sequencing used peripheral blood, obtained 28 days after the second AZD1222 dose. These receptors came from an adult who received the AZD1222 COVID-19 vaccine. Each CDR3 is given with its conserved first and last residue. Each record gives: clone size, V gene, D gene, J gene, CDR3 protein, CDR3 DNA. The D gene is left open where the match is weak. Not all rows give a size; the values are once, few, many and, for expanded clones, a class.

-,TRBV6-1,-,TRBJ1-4,CASSEFPQGREKLFF,TGTGCCAGCAGTGAATTTCCCCAGGGTCGCGAAAAACTGTTTTTT
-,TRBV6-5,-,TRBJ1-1,CASSYGAEAFF,TGTGCCAGCAGTTACGGGGCTGAAGCTTTCTTT
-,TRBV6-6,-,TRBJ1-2,CASSYTQGSDGYTF,TGTGCCAGCAGTTACACCCAGGGGAGCGATGGCTACACCTTC
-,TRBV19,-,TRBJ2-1,CASSMDSSTYNEQFF,TGTGCCAGTAGTATGGACAGTTCTACCTACAATGAGCAGTTCTTC
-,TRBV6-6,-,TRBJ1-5,CASRLFDRLEPQHF,TGTGCCAGCAGACTGTTTGACAGGCTGGAGCCCCAGCATTTT
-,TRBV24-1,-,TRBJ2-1,CATSESPSTDWFYNEQFF,TGTGCCACCAGTGAATCACCTAGCACCGACTGGTTCTACAATGAGCAGTTCTTC
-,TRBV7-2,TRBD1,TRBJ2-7,CASSFDRASSYEQYF,TGTGCCAGCAGCTTTGACAGGGCGAGCTCCTACGAGCAGTACTTC
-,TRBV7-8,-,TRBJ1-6,CASSLVNSPLHF,TGTGCCAGCAGCCTCGTTAATTCACCCCTCCACTTT
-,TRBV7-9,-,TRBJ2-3,CASNRREGDTQYF,TGTGCCTCAAACCGGCGCGAGGGAGATACGCAGTATTTT
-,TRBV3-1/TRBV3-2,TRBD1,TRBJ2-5,CASSPGGRGRGETQYF,TGTGCCAGCAGCCCAGGGGGACGTGGAAGAGGAGAGACCCAGTACTTC
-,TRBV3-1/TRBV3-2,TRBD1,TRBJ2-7,CASSQRPGTGSRSYEQYF,TGTGCCAGCAGCCAACGTCCCGGGACAGGTTCAAGGTCCTACGAGCAGTACTTC
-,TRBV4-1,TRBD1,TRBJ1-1,CASSHLTGALNTEAFF,TGCGCCAGCAGCCACCTGACAGGGGCCCTGAACACTGAAGCTTTCTTT
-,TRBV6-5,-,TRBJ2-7,CASHGIPDEQYF,TGTGCCAGCCACGGGATCCCCGACGAGCAGTACTTC
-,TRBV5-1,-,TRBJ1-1,CASSLVGWGSGTEAFF,TGCGCCAGCAGCTTGGTGGGGTGGGGTTCGGGCACTGAAGCTTTCTTT
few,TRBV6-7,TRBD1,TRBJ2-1,CARGNRGLEQFF,TGTGCCAGAGGGAACAGGGGTCTGGAGCAGTTCTTC
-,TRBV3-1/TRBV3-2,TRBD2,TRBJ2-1,CASSPSPSGFSDEQFF,TGTGCCAGCAGCCCAAGTCCTAGCGGGTTCTCGGATGAGCAGTTCTTC
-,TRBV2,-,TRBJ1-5,CASSVGGPIQPQHF,TGTGCCAGCAGTGTAGGAGGGCCCATTCAGCCCCAGCATTTT